The rows below give T cell receptor beta chains drawn from one sample of a study of shared clonotypes between healthy human individuals. Clones were read by immunoSEQ multiplex PCR, and TCRdb kept only the in-frame ones, dropping some. The repertoire consists of a few million clones, with 85% to 95% occurring once and the leading ten covering 0.11% to 0.15%. The sample comprised naive CD4+ T cells sorted from blood. Receptor source: a man between 18 and 29 years old in good health. The conserved cysteine and the conserved F or W are not part of the CDR3 here. Fields, in order: CDR3 length, V gene, CDR3 protein.

len: 12
v_gene: TRBV6-1
CDR3aa: ASSIQTGTTEAF

len: 14
v_gene: TRBV18
CDR3aa: ASSQQNYLSTDTQY

len: 12
v_gene: TRBV18
CDR3aa: ASSPKGQGYGYT

len: 14
v_gene: TRBV19
CDR3aa: ASSGGQGNSNQPQH

len: 13
v_gene: TRBV19
CDR3aa: ASSINRRRSYEQY

len: 14
v_gene: TRBV19
CDR3aa: ASTALEAGTAKNLC

len: 13
v_gene: TRBV5-6
CDR3aa: ASSLSPGSTYEQY

len: 12
v_gene: TRBV5-4
CDR3aa: ASRAGPDYNEQF

len: 11
v_gene: TRBV5-1
CDR3aa: ASRRQGLETQY

len: 10
v_gene: TRBV7-2
CDR3aa: ASSSGGETQY

len: 13
v_gene: TRBV25-1
CDR3aa: ASSERWGSTDTQY

len: 11
v_gene: TRBV2
CDR3aa: ASSQDNFYGYT

len: 12
v_gene: TRBV5-1
CDR3aa: ASSLAYPEETQY

len: 14
v_gene: TRBV9
CDR3aa: ASSVDSGRGNEKLF

len: 12
v_gene: TRBV7-2
CDR3aa: ASSLSGTGNTIY

len: 13
v_gene: TRBV6-5
CDR3aa: ASSYSTGERYTQY

len: 6
v_gene: TRBV20-1
CDR3aa: SASEQY

len: 13
v_gene: TRBV27
CDR3aa: ASSYGTEGTTEAF

len: 11
v_gene: TRBV7-2
CDR3aa: ASSLDRDTEAF

len: 13
v_gene: TRBV19
CDR3aa: ASSPQGSSNQPQH

len: 17
v_gene: TRBV28
CDR3aa: ASSLSLEIRGPVSYEQY

len: 13
v_gene: TRBV5-1
CDR3aa: ASSPRTIATGELF

len: 11
v_gene: TRBV29-1
CDR3aa: SVQQGPISGYT

len: 13
v_gene: TRBV7-2
CDR3aa: ASRLAGVSTDTQY

len: 16
v_gene: TRBV18
CDR3aa: ASSPMSGGSSYNSPLH

len: 14
v_gene: TRBV9
CDR3aa: ASSVATLAQQETQY

len: 13
v_gene: TRBV4-3
CDR3aa: ASSQGLGLGYGYT

len: 14
v_gene: TRBV6-6
CDR3aa: ASSSRKRGALGELF

len: 15
v_gene: TRBV5-1
CDR3aa: ASSLGNGRAVTDTQY

len: 14
v_gene: TRBV18
CDR3aa: ASSHDRPSGANVLT

len: 13
v_gene: TRBV5-1
CDR3aa: ASSLAGGTYNEQF

len: 14
v_gene: TRBV7-7
CDR3aa: ASSLVAGDNTGELF

len: 11
v_gene: TRBV6-5
CDR3aa: ASTGARTDTQY

len: 12
v_gene: TRBV10-3
CDR3aa: AISDAGRNTEAF

len: 13
v_gene: TRBV18
CDR3aa: ASSPPRRQQETQY

len: 14
v_gene: TRBV5-1
CDR3aa: ASSLFRAGGADTQY

len: 12
v_gene: TRBV5-4
CDR3aa: ASSQNIDLETQY

len: 11
v_gene: TRBV7-2
CDR3aa: ASSPPSTDTQY

len: 12
v_gene: TRBV19
CDR3aa: ASSTWTGAGEQY

len: 12
v_gene: TRBV5-1
CDR3aa: ASSLSRGAYEQY

len: 12
v_gene: TRBV2
CDR3aa: ASGGGAGGETQY

len: 13
v_gene: TRBV9
CDR3aa: ASSVASGESYEQY

len: 15
v_gene: TRBV5-1
CDR3aa: ASSPHLMGIDTGELF

len: 12
v_gene: TRBV6-6
CDR3aa: ASSYDRANEKLF

len: 9
v_gene: TRBV2
CDR3aa: ASSESNEQF

len: 12
v_gene: TRBV29-1
CDR3aa: SVGGRMWDYGCT

len: 11
v_gene: TRBV6-1
CDR3aa: ASRRGDLETQY

len: 10
v_gene: TRBV5-6
CDR3aa: ASSLFPYGYT

len: 12
v_gene: TRBV5-6
CDR3aa: ASSFMGVNQPQH

len: 12
v_gene: TRBV30
CDR3aa: AWSPWLADGELF

len: 13
v_gene: TRBV6-5
CDR3aa: ASSYSGQGGEKLF

len: 16
v_gene: TRBV18
CDR3aa: ASSPPKGAATSGNTIY

len: 9
v_gene: TRBV20-1
CDR3aa: SARESDTQY

len: 13
v_gene: TRBV7-2
CDR3aa: ASSLLGTGNSPLH

len: 11
v_gene: TRBV19
CDR3aa: ASSILGGNEQF